This entry features one T cell receptor (beta chain) sequence. This sample was taken from a study of shared clonotypes between healthy human individuals. The assay was run at deep level. Data came from immunoSEQ multiplex PCR; TCRdb stores just in-frame clones and leaves some out. The repertoire holds some 2.4 million clones, with roughly 93% as singletons. The V and J ends lost 5 bases and 4 bases respectively, with 17 bases between them. CDR1 SEHNR and CDR2 FQNEAQ come from the germline V gene (reference sequence). CDR3 length: 15 residues. This sequence originates from a man between 18 and 35 years old in good health. Some clones in this sample may be carry-over from other donors' samples. V and J are TRBV7-9 and TRBJ2-5; TRBD2 might be the D (5 bases). Sequencing was performed on naive CD4+ T cells from PBMCs. Indicated subset: CD45RA+ positively selected. As DNA, the CDR3 is TGTGCCAGCAGCCTCGGCCCTAGCCCCACAGAGACCCAGTACTTC. It encodes CASSLGPSPTETQYF.